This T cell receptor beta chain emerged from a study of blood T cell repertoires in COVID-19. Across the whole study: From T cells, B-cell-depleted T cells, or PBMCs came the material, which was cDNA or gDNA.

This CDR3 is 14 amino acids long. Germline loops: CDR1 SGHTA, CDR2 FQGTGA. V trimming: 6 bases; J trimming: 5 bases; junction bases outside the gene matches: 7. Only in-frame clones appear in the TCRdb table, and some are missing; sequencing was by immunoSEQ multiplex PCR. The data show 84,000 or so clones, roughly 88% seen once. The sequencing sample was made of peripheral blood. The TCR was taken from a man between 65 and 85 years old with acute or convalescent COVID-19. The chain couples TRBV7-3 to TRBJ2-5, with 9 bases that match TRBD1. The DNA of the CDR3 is TGTGCCAGCAGTAAAACAGGGGGCATGGAGACCCAGTACTTC. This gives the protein CASSKTGGMETQYF.